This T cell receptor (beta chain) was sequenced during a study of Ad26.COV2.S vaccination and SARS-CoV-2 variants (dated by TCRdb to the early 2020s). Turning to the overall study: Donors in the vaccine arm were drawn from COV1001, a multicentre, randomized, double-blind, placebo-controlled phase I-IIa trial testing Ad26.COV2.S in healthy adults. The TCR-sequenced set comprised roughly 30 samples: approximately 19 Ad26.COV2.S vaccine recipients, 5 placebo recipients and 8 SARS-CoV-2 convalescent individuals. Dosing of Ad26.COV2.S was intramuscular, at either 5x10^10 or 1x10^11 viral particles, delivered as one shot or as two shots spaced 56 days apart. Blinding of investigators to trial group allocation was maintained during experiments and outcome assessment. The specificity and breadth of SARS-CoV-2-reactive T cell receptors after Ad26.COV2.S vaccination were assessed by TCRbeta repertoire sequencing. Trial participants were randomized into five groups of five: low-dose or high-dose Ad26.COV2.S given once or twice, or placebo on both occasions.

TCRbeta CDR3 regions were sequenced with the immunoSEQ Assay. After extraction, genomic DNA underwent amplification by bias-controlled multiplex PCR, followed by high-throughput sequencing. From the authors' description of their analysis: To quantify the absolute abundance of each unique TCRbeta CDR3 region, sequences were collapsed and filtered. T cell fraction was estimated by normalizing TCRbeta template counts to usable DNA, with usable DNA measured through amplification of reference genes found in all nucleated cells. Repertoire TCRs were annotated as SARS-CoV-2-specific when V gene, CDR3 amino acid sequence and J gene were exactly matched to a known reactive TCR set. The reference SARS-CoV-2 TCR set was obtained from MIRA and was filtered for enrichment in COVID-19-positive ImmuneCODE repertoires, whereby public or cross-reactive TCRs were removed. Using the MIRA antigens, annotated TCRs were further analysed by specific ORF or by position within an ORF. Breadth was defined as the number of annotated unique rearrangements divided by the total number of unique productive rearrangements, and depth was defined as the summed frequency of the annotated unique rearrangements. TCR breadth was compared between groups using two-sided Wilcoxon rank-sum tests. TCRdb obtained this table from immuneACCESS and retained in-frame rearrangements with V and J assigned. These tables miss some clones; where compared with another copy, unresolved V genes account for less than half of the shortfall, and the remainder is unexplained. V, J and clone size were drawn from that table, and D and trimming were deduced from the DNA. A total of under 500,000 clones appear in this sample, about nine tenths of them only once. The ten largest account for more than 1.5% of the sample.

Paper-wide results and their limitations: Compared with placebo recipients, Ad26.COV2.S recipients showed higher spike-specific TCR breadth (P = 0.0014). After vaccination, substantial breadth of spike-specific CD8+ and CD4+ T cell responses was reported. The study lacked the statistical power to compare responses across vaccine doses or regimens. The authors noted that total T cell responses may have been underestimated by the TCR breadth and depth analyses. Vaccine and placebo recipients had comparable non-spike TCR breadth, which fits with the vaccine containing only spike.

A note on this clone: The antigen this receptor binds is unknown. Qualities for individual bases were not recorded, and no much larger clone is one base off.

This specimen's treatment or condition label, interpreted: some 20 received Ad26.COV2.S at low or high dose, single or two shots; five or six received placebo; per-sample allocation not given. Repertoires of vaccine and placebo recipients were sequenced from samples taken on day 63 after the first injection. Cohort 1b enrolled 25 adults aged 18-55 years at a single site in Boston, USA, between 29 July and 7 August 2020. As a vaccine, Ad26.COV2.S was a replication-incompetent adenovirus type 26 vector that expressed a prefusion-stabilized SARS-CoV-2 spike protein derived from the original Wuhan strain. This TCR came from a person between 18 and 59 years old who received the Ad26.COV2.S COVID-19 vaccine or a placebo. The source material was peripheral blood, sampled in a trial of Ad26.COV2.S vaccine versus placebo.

The sequence in DNA is TGTGCCAGCAGTCTGACCGACAGCGGGAACTATGGCTACACCTTC. This yields the protein CASSLTDSGNYGYTF. The receptor chain draws on TRBV28 and TRBJ1-2; perhaps TRBD1 is the D gene, with 5 bases matching. The cysteine opens and the phenylalanine closes a CDR3 of 15 amino acids. CDR3 DNA is the only sequence kept; it has 45 bases, read in frame from the first base. Looking up the germline V gene yields CDR1 MDHEN and CDR2 SYDVKM. V and J are truncated by 5 bases and 2 bases respectively, leaving an intervening sequence of 15 bases.